Each of the 30 T cell receptor beta chains below was sequenced from the same sample in a study of control samples from healthy donors and cancer patients. The method was immunoSEQ multiplex PCR; TCRdb's version includes in-frame clones alone and lacks a portion of them. The repertoire holds about 180,000 clones, with around 90% as singletons. The sample taken for sequencing was blood. The receptors here all came from a woman between 45 and 65 years old in good health.

This chain joins TRBV16 and TRBJ1-2; TRBD1 agrees at 8 bases. This CDR3 has 14 residues. The germline gives CDR1 KGHSY, CDR2 FQNENV. With V trimmed by 4 bases and J by 2 bases, 3 bases remained unmatched. The CDR3 spells CASSPYRGNYGYTF. DNA for the CDR3: TGTGCCAGCAGCCCTTACAGGGGGAACTATGGCTACACCTTC. Together with reference TRBV16 and TRBJ1-2, the CDR3 gives the full variable domain: GEEVAQTPKHLVRGEGQKAKLYCAPIKGHSYVFWYQQVLKNEFKFLISFQNENVFDETGMPKERFSAKCLPNSPCSLEIQATKLEDSAVYFCASSPYRGNYGYTFGSGTRLTVV.

This clone was counted a few times. J is TRBJ1-5 and V is TRBV30; 10 bases align to TRBD1. The CDR3 sequence is 14 residues long. Germline V CDR1 and CDR2: GTSNPN, SVGIG (reference sequence). The V and J ends lost 0 bases and 6 bases, in that order; junction bases with no gene match: 2. The CDR3 here is CAWSVTGGGQPQHF. The CDR3 nucleotides read TGTGCCTGGAGTGTGACAGGGGGCGGTCAGCCCCAGCATTTT. Based on the CDR3 plus reference TRBV30 and TRBJ1-5, the full variable domain is SQTIHQWPATLVQPVGSPLSLECTVEGTSNPNLYWYRQAAGRGLQLLFYSVGIGQISSEVPQNLSASRPQDRQFILSSKKLLLSDSGFYLCAWSVTGGGQPQHFGDGTRLSIL.

CDR3: CASSFEGTSGSNEQFF. CDR3 DNA: TGTGCCAGCAGTTTTGAGGGGACTAGCGGGTCGAATGAGCAGTTCTTC. The chain recombines TRBV27 with TRBJ2-1, with 12 positions matching TRBD2. Germline-derived CDR1 and CDR2 are MNHEY and SMNVEV (reference sequence). CDR3 length: 16 residues. Trimming at V came to 3 bases and at J to 7 bases, leaving 7 bases not matched to a gene.

A note on this clone: The germline gene is not matched at one end of the junction; a read error may be the cause. The chain employs TRBV7-8 and TRBJ1-1, with unresolved D. The CDR3 covers 14 residues. Per the germline V gene, CDR1 is SGHVS and CDR2 is FQNEAQ. The CDR3 here is CASGLAWVNTEAFF. Written as DNA, the CDR3 is TGTGCCAGCGGCTTAGCTTGGGTGAACACTGAAGCTTTCTTT.

The gene calls are TRBV11-2 and TRBJ2-7; D gene unclear. Trimming stripped 1 base from V and 2 bases from J, with 9 bases between. The CDR3 length is 14 residues. CDR1 SGHAT and CDR2 FQNNGV come from the germline V gene. In DNA, the CDR3 is TGTGCCAGCAGCTTAGTCGTGGTAGCCTACGAGCAGTACTTC. Translation gives CASSLVVVAYEQYF.

The V gene is TRBV5-4, the J gene TRBJ2-5; D remains ambiguous. V lost 1 base and J lost 1, with 11 bases in between. Germline CDR1 and CDR2: SGHNT and YYREEE (reference sequence). The CDR3 sequence is 15 residues long. The CDR3 protein is CASSLKTNVQETQYF. CDR3 coding DNA: TGTGCCAGCAGCTTGAAGACAAACGTCCAAGAGACCCAGTACTTC.

The rearrangement uses TRBV29-1 and TRBJ1-1; possibly TRBD1 for D (5 bases). CDR3 length: 12 amino acids. The germline V and J ends were trimmed by 3 bases and 4 bases, with 9 bases remaining between them. The germline gives CDR1 SQVTM, CDR2 ANQGSEA. The CDR3 DNA follows: TGCAGCGTTGACAGGGATTTCACTGAAGCTTTCTTT. Amino acids: CSVDRDFTEAFF.

The V and J genes are TRBV10-3 and TRBJ1-3; D is perhaps TRBD1 (6 bases). CDR3 size: 14 residues. Germline V gene data show CDR1 as ENHRY and CDR2 as SYGVKD. Trimming left V 4 bases short and J 0 bases short, with 7 bases between. In DNA form, the CDR3 reads TGTGCCATCAGTGCAGGGGTCTCTGGAAACACCATATATTTT. This sequence encodes CAISAGVSGNTIYF.

The sample holds a few counts of this clone. This chain joins TRBV6-2 or TRBV6-3 and TRBJ2-2, with D unresolved. V gave up 0 bases and J gave up 6 bases, with 14 bases separating them. The CDR3 covers 16 residues. CDR1 MNHEY and CDR2 SVGEGT come from the germline V gene. This CDR3 reads CASSYSSVGLSGELFF. CDR3 coding DNA: TGTGCCAGCAGTTACTCTTCCGTCGGTTTGTCCGGGGAGCTGTTTTTT.

The chain couples TRBV28 to TRBJ2-2; TRBD2 agrees at 7 bases. Germline V lookup: CDR1 MDHEN, CDR2 SYDVKM. Trimming took 9 bases from V and 5 from J; bases not matched to a gene: 9. This CDR3 region has 14 residues. CDR3 sequence: CASNDPGGTGELFF. The CDR3 coding sequence is TGTGCCAGTAACGACCCGGGGGGAACCGGGGAGCTGTTTTTT.

The V gene is TRBV19, the J gene TRBJ2-7, with D uncertain. The V end was cut by 5 bases, the J end by 0 bases, with 8 bases between. This CDR3 comprises 13 residues. CDR1 is LNHDA and CDR2 is SQIVND in the germline V gene (reference sequence). CDR3 bases: TGTGCCAGTAGTCTCACCGACTCCTACGAGCAGTACTTC. As protein: CASSLTDSYEQYF.

V is TRBV29-1 and J is TRBJ1-2; tentatively, D is TRBD1 (6 bases). Germline loops: CDR1 SQVTM, CDR2 ANQGSEA. The ends were cut back, 4 bases at V and 3 bases at J, with 15 bases in the middle. This CDR3 contains 14 residues. CDR3 sequence: CSVGTGAGDYGYTF. CDR3 coding DNA: TGCAGCGTTGGAACGGGGGCAGGGGACTATGGCTACACCTTC.

The chain couples TRBV28 to TRBJ1-6; no clear D gene. Deletions cut 5 bases from V and 13 bases from J, with 3 bases between. The germline V gene encodes CDR1 MDHEN and CDR2 SYDVKM. The CDR3 runs 9 residues. CDR3 sequence reads: CASSPPLHF. DNA of the CDR3: TGTGCCAGCAGTCCCCCCCTCCACTTT.

This chain joins TRBV4-3 and TRBJ2-3, with D unresolved. The CDR3 extends over 14 amino acids. V gave up 5 bases and J gave up 5 bases, with 14 bases separating them. Germline CDR1 reads LGHNA; CDR2 reads YSLEER. The CDR3 protein is CASSVRANQDTQYF. The CDR3 DNA reads TGCGCCAGCAGCGTCCGGGCCAATCAAGATACGCAGTATTTT.

The gene calls are TRBV12-5 and TRBJ1-3; D gene unclear. Trimming removed 2 bases from V and 6 bases from J, with 2 bases in between. CDR1 is LGHNT, CDR2 FRNRAP, per germline. The CDR3 extends over 11 amino acids. Here the CDR3 reads CASGLLNTIYF. CDR3 nucleotide sequence: TGTGCTAGTGGTTTGTTAAACACCATATATTTT.

This clone came up once. The chain links TRBV28 to TRBJ1-1, with TRBD1 as a possible D gene (5 bases). Per germline, CDR1 MDHEN and CDR2 SYDVKM. This CDR3 has 13 residues. Trimming took off 8 bases at V and 5 bases at J, with 15 bases between the two ends. CDR3: CASGAGFLTEAFF. The CDR3, as DNA: TGTGCCAGCGGGGCAGGCTTCCTAACTGAAGCTTTCTTT.

The chain combines TRBV5-4 with TRBJ2-3; D gene uncertain. The CDR3 consists of 13 residues. Germline CDR1 reads SGHNT; CDR2 reads YYREEE (reference sequence). The V end lost 0 bases, the J end lost 1 base, and 3 bases lay between the germline ends. The DNA of the CDR3 is TGTGCCAGCAGCTTGGCAGGCACAGATACGCAGTATTTT. It encodes CASSLAGTDTQYF.

This chain connects TRBV3-1 (or the pseudogene TRBV3-2) to TRBJ1-1; D ambiguous. V was pared by 4 bases and J by 4 bases, with 19 bases between. The CDR3 spans 16 residues. Germline assignment: CDR1 LGHDT and CDR2 YNNKEL (reference sequence). CDR3 DNA sequence: TGTGCCAGCAGCCCCCCGGGGAAGGGAGCGGTCACTGAAGCTTTCTTT. Encoded protein: CASSPPGKGAVTEAFF.

V and J are TRBV7-2 and TRBJ2-3; D unclear. CDR3 length equals 13 residues. Looked up from germline, CDR1 is SGHTA and CDR2 is FQGNSA. V was pared by 2 bases and J by 5 bases, with 8 bases between. CDR3 protein: CASSLNPKDTQYF. Written as DNA, the CDR3 is TGTGCCAGCAGCTTAAATCCGAAAGATACGCAGTATTTT. The complete variable domain, with remaining parts taken from reference TRBV7-2 and TRBJ2-3, reads GAGVSQSPSNKVTEKGKDVELRCDPISGHTALYWYRQSLGQGLEFLIYFQGNSAPDKSGLPSDRFSAERTGGSVSTLTIQRTQQEDSAVYLCASSLNPKDTQYFGPGTRLTVL.

The V call is TRBV20-1, the J call TRBJ2-3, with TRBD1 matching over 9 bases. From germline, CDR1 is DFQATT and CDR2 SNEGSKA (reference sequence). CDR3 size: 15 residues. V was pared by 3 bases and J by 5 bases, with 9 bases of the junction left unmatched. Written as DNA, the CDR3 is TGCAGTGCTAGTCGAGGACAGGGGTCACTAGATACGCAGTATTTT. This gives the protein CSASRGQGSLDTQYF.

V gene TRBV4-1 combines with J gene TRBJ1-1, with D perhaps TRBD1 (5 bases). This CDR3 comprises 16 residues. Germline CDR1 MGHRA, CDR2 YSYEKL. Trimming removed 7 bases from V and 4 bases from J, with 22 bases in between. The CDR3 spells CASILSPGLEGTEAFF. The CDR3, as DNA: TGCGCCAGCATCCTATCCCCGGGACTTGAGGGCACTGAAGCTTTCTTT.

This rearrangement joins TRBV28 to TRBJ1-4; weak D call: TRBD1 (5 bases). The CDR3 runs to 15 residues. V gave up 4 bases and J gave up 5 bases, with 14 bases separating them. Germline lookup yields CDR1 MDHEN and CDR2 SYDVKM. CDR3 protein: CASSSGAGGNEKLFF. The CDR3 DNA reads as TGTGCCAGCAGTTCCGGGGCGGGCGGCAATGAAAAACTGTTTTTT.

Turning to this clone: Other DNA sequences of this sample code for an identical CDR3. This sequence joins TRBV12-3 or TRBV12-4 and TRBJ1-1, with unresolved D. The V end was cut by 3 bases, the J end by 0 bases, with 5 bases between. This CDR3 comprises 13 residues. The CDR3 nucleotides are TGTGCCAGCAGTTTCTCCATGAACACTGAAGCTTTCTTT. As protein: CASSFSMNTEAFF.

This chain joins TRBV13 and TRBJ2-3, with D perhaps TRBD2 (5 bases). CDR3 size: 13 residues. V was clipped by 7 bases and J by 1 base, with 9 bases between them. Germline V gene data show CDR1 as PRHDT and CDR2 as FYEKMQ (reference sequence). The DNA of the CDR3 is TGTGCCAGCAACCCGAGGGGCACAGATACGCAGTATTTT. Its translation is CASNPRGTDTQYF. The entire variable domain, with the rest obtained from reference TRBV13 and TRBJ2-3, is as follows: AAGVIQSPRHLIKEKRETATLKCYPIPRHDTVYWYQQGPGQDPQFLISFYEKMQSDKGSIPDRFSAQQFSDYHSELNMSSLELGDSALYFCASNPRGTDTQYFGPGTRLTVL.

The V gene is TRBV29-1, the J gene TRBJ1-1; no clear D gene. The CDR3 extends over 12 amino acids. V was cut by 8 bases and J by 3 bases, with 13 bases left in between. Germline V lookup: CDR1 SQVTM, CDR2 ANQGSEA. The CDR3 DNA follows: TGCAGCACCCGAGAGGAGCACACTGAAGCTTTCTTT. Protein product: CSTREEHTEAFF.

The V and J genes are TRBV29-1 and TRBJ1-1; TRBD1 aligns across 7 bases. The CDR3 is 12 residues long. Germline lookup yields CDR1 SQVTM and CDR2 ANQGSEA. V dropped 6 bases and J dropped 3; count of bases not matched to a gene: 4. This CDR3 is CSVVTGDTEAFF. CDR3 DNA: TGCAGCGTGGTAACAGGGGACACTGAAGCTTTCTTT.

This chain joins TRBV4-1 and TRBJ1-5, with 10 bases fitting TRBD1. V dropped 1 base and J dropped 4; count of bases not matched to a gene: 4. Germline V gene data show CDR1 as MGHRA and CDR2 as YSYEKL. The CDR3 loop spans 16 amino acids. The CDR3 spells CASSQAGTGVNQPQHF. The CDR3 region has the DNA TGCGCCAGCAGCCAAGCTGGGACAGGGGTAAATCAGCCCCAGCATTTT.

CDR3 DNA: TGTGCCAGCAGTTTAACCGGTCGGTATGGCTACACCTTC. Translated: CASSLTGRYGYTF. This chain uses TRBV12-3 or TRBV12-4 with TRBJ1-2; D is uncertain. V was trimmed by 2 bases and J by 5 bases, leaving 9 bases between them. The CDR3 loop spans 13 amino acids.

The chain is built from TRBV2 and TRBJ1-5; D call uncertain. Between the trimmed V and J ends, which lost 6 bases and 11 bases, there was a span of 14 bases. The CDR3 sequence is 12 residues long. The germline CDR1 and CDR2 sequences are SNHLY and FYNNEI. The CDR3 coding sequence is TGTGCCAGCAGCTCAACCGGCGGGACCCAGCATTTT. Encoded protein: CASSSTGGTQHF.

This clone was recorded once. This chain links TRBV20-1 with TRBJ1-1; no definite D call. The germline V gene has CDR1 DFQATT and CDR2 SNEGSKA (reference sequence). The CDR3 runs to 11 residues. CDR3: CRVARSTEAFF. For the CDR3, the DNA is TGCAGGGTAGCAAGATCCACTGAAGCTTTCTTT.